The T cell receptor beta chain described here comes from a study of beta chain features in type 1 diabetes (dated 2018 in TCRdb). Background for the entire study: Mean age, gender distribution, total cell number and subset yield did not differ between patients and healthy donors. A total of 107,917,701 sorted cells were examined across all samples, and a strong correlation was observed between cell number per subset and RNA yield. In the study, recently diagnosed type 1 diabetes patients and matched healthy donors were compared on the TCRB repertoires of their sorted circulating CD4+ T cell subsets. Regulatory and stem cell-like memory subsets were obtained from only 8 patients and roughly eight healthy donors, while naive and central memory subsets were obtained from all 30 or so donors. Study-level results and caveats: Because cDNA was sequenced instead of genomic DNA, activated cells with high expression could be over-represented, although the groups did not differ in activation or CD3 levels. A moderate but significant shortening of TCRB CDR3 length was observed in type 1 diabetes patients in all four CD4+ subsets. PCR may preferentially amplify shorter templates, but because patient and control samples were amplified and corrected together, any resulting skew would affect both groups equally. Fewer insertions and more nucleotide deletions at VDJ recombination sites were observed in patients with type 1 diabetes, implying thymic rearrangement abnormalities. HLA sub-analyses involved small numbers of individuals, so any influence of HLA type on TCRB rearrangement remained unresolved. Naive, central memory and regulatory TCRB repertoires appeared more similar among patients than among healthy donors.

The entire amount of isolated RNA was reverse transcribed using the High Capacity cDNA Reverse Transcription Kit, so the sequenced TCRB transcripts were expressed ones. Deep immunoSEQ sequencing was performed on naive, central memory and regulatory T cell samples, with an average of approximately 3.9 million total reads per sample. Sorted cells were lysed in RLT buffer and RNA was extracted with DNase-treated RNeasy Micro or Mini kits, depending on cell number. To prevent cross-contamination, each cell subset was processed individually, whereas patient and healthy donor samples were processed jointly. The immunoSEQ multiplex PCR was used to amplify TCRB sequences from cDNA, yielding 87-bp fragments that span the CDR3 region. The amplicons were sequenced using the Illumina HiSeq platform. The original pipeline was this. Synthetic template baselines were used to correct PCR bias computationally, reads within Hamming distance 2 were collapsed together, and singletons that could not be merged were discarded. Reads were aligned against IMGT to assign V, D and J genes, CDR3 length and insertions or deletions at six rearrangement sites. Within each subset, clonotype counts were normalized to the number of sorted cells before true diversity and Gini coefficients were calculated with the tcR R package. Repertoire sharing was quantified using the overlap coefficient calculated on TCRB nucleotide sequences. Out-of-frame TCRB sequences from naive cells were analyzed as a proxy for the pre-selection repertoire. TCRdb stores this immuneACCESS table with in-frame sequences only. Part of the clones is absent; in the studies checked, under half of the shortfall reflects unresolved V genes, and no reason is known for the rest. For V, J and clone size, that table is used; D and trimming come from the DNA. This sample comprises 300,000 or so clones, roughly 14% of them detected only once. The ten largest clones represent 0.015% of the sample.

Each donor gave one peripheral blood draw, averaging roughly 100 mL, which was collected into heparinised tubes. A BD FACSAria II and a panel including CD45RO, CCR7, CD25, CD127, CD95 and CD27 were used to sort naive, central memory, regulatory and stem cell-like memory CD4+ T cells. A purity above 98% was achieved for all sorted populations. PBMCs were isolated right away by Lymphoprep density gradient centrifugation and were stained directly, without culture. To minimize batch effects, samples were stained and sorted in pairs, one healthy donor with one patient per experiment. A word on this clone: Its antigen specificity is not known. The record has no base qualities; no much larger clone is one base away.

The source material was naive CD4+ T cells from blood. This sample's cell subset or site label indicates: true naive CD4+ T cells. This receptor was obtained from a woman aged 18-29 years with type 1 diabetes.

The CDR3 sequence is CASSWTGRVGETQYF. The DNA is as follows: TGTGCCAGCAGTTGGACAGGGAGGGTAGGGGAGACCCAGTACTTC. Recombination connected TRBV28 to TRBJ2-5; a tentative D call is TRBD1 (8 bases match). V lost 4 bases and J lost 5 bases; the stretch between them is 17 bases long. Taken from cysteine to phenylalanine, the CDR3 has 15 residues. CDR3 DNA is the only sequence kept; it has 45 bases, read in frame from the first base. The germline V gene gives CDR1 as MDHEN and CDR2 as SYDVKM.